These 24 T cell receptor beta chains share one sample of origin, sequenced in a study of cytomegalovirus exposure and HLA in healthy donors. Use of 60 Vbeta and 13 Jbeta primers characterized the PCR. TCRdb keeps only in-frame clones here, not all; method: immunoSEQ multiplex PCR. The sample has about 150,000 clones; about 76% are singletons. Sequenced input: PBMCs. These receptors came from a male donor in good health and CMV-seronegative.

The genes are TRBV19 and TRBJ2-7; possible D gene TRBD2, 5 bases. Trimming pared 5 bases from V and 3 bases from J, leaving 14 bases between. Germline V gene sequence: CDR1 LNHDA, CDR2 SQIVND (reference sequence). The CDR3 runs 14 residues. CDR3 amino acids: CASSPYGIFYEQYF. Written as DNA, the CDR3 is TGTGCCAGTAGTCCATACGGGATTTTCTACGAGCAGTACTTC.

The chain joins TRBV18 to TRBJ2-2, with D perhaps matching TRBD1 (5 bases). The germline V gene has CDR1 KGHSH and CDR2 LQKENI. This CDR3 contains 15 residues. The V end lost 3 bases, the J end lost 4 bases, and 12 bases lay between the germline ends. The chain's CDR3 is CASSPGQVVTGELFF. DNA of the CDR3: TGTGCCAGCTCACCGGGGCAGGTGGTCACCGGGGAGCTGTTTTTT.

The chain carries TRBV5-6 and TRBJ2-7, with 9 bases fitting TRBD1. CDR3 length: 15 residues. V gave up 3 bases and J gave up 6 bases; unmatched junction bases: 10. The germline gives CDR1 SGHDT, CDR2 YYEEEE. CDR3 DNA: TGTGCCAGCAGCTCGGTTAGGACAGGGGCTCCCGAGCAGTACTTC. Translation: CASSSVRTGAPEQYF.

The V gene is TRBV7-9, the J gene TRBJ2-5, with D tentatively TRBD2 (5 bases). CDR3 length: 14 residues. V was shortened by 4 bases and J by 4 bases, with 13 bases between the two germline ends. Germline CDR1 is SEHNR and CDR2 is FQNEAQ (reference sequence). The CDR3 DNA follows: TGTGCCAGCAGCTCTGAACGCGGGCGAGAGACCCAGTACTTC. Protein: CASSSERGRETQYF.

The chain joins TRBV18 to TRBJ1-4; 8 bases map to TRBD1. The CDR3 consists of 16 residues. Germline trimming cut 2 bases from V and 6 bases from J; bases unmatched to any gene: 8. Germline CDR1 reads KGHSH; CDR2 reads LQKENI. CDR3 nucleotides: TGTGCCAGCTCACCATCTCTCGGGACAGGTGATGAAAAACTGTTTTTT. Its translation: CASSPSLGTGDEKLFF.

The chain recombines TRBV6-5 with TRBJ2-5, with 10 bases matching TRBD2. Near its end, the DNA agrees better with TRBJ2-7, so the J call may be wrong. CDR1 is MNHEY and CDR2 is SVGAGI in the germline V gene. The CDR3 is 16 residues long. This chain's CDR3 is CASSYSSLAGAYEQYF. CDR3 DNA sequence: TGTGCCAGCAGTTACTCGAGTCTAGCGGGGGCCTACGAGCAGTACTTC.

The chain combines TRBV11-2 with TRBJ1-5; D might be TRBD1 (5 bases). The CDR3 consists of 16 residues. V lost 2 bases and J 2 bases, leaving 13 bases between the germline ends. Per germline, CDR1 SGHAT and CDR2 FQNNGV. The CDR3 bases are TGTGCCAGCAGCTTAACCTTCGGGGGTGGCAATCAGCCCCAGCATTTT. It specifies CASSLTFGGGNQPQHF. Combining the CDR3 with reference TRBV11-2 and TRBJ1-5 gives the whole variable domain EAGVAQSPRYKIIEKRQSVAFWCNPISGHATLYWYQQILGQGPKLLIQFQNNGVVDDSQLPKDRFSAERLKGVDSTLKIQPAKLEDSAVYLCASSLTFGGGNQPQHFGDGTRLSIL.

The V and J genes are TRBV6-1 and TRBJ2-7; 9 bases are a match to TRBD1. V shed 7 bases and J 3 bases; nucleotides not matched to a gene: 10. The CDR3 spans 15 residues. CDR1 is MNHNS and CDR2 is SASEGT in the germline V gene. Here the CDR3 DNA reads TGTGCCAGCACTCAAACGGGACAGGGACTCTACGAGCAGTACTTC. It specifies CASTQTGQGLYEQYF.

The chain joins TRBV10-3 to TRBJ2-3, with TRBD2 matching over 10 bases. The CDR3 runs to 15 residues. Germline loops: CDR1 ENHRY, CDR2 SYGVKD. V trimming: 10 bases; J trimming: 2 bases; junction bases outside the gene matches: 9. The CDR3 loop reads CASATSGTLTDTQYF. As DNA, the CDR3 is TGTGCCAGCGCAACTAGCGGGACCCTCACAGATACGCAGTATTTT.

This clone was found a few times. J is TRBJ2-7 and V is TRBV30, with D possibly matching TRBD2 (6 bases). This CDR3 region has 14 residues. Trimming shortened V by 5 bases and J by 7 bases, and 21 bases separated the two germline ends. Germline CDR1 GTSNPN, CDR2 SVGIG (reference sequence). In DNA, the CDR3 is TGTGCCTGGGCCCCCTTATCGGGAGTGGGGGAGCAGTACTTC. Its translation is CAWAPLSGVGEQYF.

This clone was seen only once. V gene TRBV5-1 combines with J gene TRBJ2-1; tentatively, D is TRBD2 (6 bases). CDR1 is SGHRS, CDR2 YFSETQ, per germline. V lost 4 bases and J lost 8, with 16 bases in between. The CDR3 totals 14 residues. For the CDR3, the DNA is TGCGCCAGCAGCACCGGGACTCCAGTCGATGAGCAGTTCTTC. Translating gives CASSTGTPVDEQFF.

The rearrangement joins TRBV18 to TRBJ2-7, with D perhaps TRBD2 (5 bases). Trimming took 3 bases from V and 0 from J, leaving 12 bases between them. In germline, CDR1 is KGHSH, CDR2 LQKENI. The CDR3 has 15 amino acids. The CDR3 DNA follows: TGTGCCAGCTCACCGGACTCAACCCCCTCCTACGAGCAGTACTTC. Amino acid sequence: CASSPDSTPSYEQYF.

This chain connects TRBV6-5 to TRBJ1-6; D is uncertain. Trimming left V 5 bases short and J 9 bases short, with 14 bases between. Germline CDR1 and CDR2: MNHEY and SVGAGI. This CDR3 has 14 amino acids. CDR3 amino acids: CASSPATPSSPLHF. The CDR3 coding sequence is TGTGCCAGCAGTCCAGCGACCCCAAGTTCACCCCTCCACTTT.

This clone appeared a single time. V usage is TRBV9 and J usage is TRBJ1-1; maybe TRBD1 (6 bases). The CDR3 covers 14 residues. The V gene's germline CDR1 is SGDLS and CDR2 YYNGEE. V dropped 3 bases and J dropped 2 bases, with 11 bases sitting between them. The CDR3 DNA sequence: TGTGCCAGCAGCGAACAGGGATTTAACACTGAAGCTTTCTTT. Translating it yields CASSEQGFNTEAFF.

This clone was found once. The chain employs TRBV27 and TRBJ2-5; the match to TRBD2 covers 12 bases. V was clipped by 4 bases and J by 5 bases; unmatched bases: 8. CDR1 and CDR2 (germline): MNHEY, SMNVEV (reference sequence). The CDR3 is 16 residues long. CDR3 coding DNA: TGTGCCAGCAGTTACCAACTAGCGGGGGGTCCGGAGACCCAGTACTTC. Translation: CASSYQLAGGPETQYF.

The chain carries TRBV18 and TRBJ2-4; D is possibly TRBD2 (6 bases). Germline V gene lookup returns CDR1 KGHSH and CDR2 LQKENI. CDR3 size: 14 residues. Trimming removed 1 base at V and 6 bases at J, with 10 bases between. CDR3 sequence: CASSPLKGGNIQYF. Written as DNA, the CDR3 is TGTGCCAGCTCACCACTAAAGGGAGGAAACATTCAGTACTTC.

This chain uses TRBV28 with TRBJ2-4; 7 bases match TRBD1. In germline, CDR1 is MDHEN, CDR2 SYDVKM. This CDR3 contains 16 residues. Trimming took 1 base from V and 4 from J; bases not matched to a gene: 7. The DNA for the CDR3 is TGTGCCAGCAGTTTATCAGACAGGGCCCTGAAAAACATTCAGTACTTC. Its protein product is CASSLSDRALKNIQYF.

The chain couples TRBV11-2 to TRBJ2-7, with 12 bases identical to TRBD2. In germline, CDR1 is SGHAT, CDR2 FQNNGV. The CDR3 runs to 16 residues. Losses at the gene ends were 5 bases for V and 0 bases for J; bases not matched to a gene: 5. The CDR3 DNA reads TGTGCCAGCAGCCCACGGACTAGCGGGATCTCCTACGAGCAGTACTTC. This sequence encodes CASSPRTSGISYEQYF.

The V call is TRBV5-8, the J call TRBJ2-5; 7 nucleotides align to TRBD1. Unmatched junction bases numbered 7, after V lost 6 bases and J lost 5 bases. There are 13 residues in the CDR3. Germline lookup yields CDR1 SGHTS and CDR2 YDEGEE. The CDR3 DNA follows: TGTGCCAGCAAAGGGGGCGGAGTGGAGACCCAGTACTTC. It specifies CASKGGGVETQYF.

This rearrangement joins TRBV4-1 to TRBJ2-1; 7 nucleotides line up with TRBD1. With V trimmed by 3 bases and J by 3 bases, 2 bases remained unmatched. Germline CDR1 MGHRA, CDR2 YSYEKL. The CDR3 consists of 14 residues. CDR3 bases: TGCGCCAGCAGCCAGGACAGGAGCTACAATGAGCAGTTCTTC. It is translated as CASSQDRSYNEQFF.

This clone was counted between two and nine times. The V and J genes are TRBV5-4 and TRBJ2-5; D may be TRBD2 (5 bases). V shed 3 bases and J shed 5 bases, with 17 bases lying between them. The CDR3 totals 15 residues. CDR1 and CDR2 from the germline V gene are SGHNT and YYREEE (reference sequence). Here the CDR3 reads CASSYESGTAETQYF. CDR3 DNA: TGTGCCAGCAGCTACGAGAGCGGTACTGCGGAGACCCAGTACTTC.

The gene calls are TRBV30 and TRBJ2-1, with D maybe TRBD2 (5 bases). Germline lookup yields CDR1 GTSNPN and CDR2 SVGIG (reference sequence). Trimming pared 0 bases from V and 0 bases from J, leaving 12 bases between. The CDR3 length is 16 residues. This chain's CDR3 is CAWSVLGSSSYNEQFF. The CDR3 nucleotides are TGTGCCTGGAGTGTACTAGGTTCCAGCTCCTACAATGAGCAGTTCTTC.

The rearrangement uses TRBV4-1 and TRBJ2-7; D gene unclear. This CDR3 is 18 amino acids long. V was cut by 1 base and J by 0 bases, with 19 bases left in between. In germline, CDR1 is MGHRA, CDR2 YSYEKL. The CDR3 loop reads CASSQVVRTVRSSYEQYF. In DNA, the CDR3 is TGCGCCAGCAGCCAAGTGGTCAGAACCGTTCGGAGCTCCTACGAGCAGTACTTC.

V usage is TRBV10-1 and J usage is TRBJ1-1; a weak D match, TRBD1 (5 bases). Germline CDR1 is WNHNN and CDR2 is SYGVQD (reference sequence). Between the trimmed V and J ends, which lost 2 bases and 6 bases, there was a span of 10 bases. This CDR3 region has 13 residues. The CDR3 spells CASSEPGGSEAFF. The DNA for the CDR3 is TGCGCCAGCAGTGAGCCGGGGGGGTCTGAAGCTTTCTTT.